The 19 T cell receptor beta chains below all came from one sample that was sequenced in a study of tumor-infiltrating lymphocytes in primary liver carcinoma. The template, roughly 510 ng total RNA, yielded TCR beta cDNA made with a constant-region primer. Amplification in three nested multiplex PCR rounds with slightly modified ARM-PCR gave rise to TCR beta libraries. The first two PCR rounds used TRBV1-TRBV30 forward primers with a C-beta reverse primer, roughly 10 cycles each. MiXCR, run by TCRdb on the multiplex PCR reads, gives a single entry per CDR3 protein. The sample contains under 200,000 distinct CDR3 sequences, around four fifths of which appear only once. For each extraction, RNA and DNA were obtained together from about 21-30 mg of unsorted bulk tissue. What was sequenced was tumor tissue from primary liver carcinoma. The source of these receptors is a man aged 35-49 years with primary liver carcinoma and hepatitis B virus infection.

As for this clonotype: Without the conserved terminal phenylalanine or tryptophan, this CDR3 likely stems from a read error. The limits of the CDR3 on the DNA are not certain, so only TCRdb's listed CDR3 is given. The chain employs TRBV4-2 and TRBJ1-4; the table gives TRBD1 as D, unverified against the DNA. Inclusive of both ends, the CDR3 amounts to 18 amino acids. The germline V gene encodes CDR1 LGHNA and CDR2 YNFKEQ. CDR3 loop: CASIQAAGQGATNEKLLL.

In its sample, this clonotype was seen once. The rearrangement joins TRBV4-2 to TRBJ2-2, with 8 nucleotides matching TRBD1. The CDR3 has 15 residues. With 9 bases clipped from V and 3 bases from J, the junction kept 9 bases outside the gene matches. The V gene's germline CDR1 is LGHNA and CDR2 YNFKEQ. CDR3 loop: CARGQATGDTGELFF. The DNA for the CDR3 is TGTGCCAGGGGCCAAGCGACAGGGGACACCGGGGAGCTGTTTTTT.

A remark on this clonotype: The junction differs from germline at one of its ends, possibly a read error. The V and J genes are TRBV11-2 and TRBJ1-5; D is perhaps TRBD1 (6 bases). The CDR3 loop spans 17 amino acids. Germline V gene data show CDR1 as SGHAT and CDR2 as FQNNGV. The CDR3 protein is CPSSLVGVTGNNQPQHF. CDR3 nucleotides: TGTCCCAGCAGCTTAGTAGGGGTAACAGGGAACAATCAGCCCCAACATTTT. Variable domain in full (rest from reference TRBV11-2 and TRBJ1-5): EAGVAQSPRYKIIEKRQSVAFWCNPISGHATLYWYQQILGQGPKLLIQFQNNGVVDDSQLPKDRFSAERLKGVDSTLKIQPAKLEDSAVYLCPSSLVGVTGNNQPQHFGDGTRLSIL.

Ten or more counts support this clonotype. Its ends do not fully match the called genes, so a read error is possible. The V and J genes are TRBV12-3 or TRBV12-4 and TRBJ2-2; 14 bases line up with TRBD2. The CDR3 consists of 13 residues. CDR3 DNA: TGCGCCAGCTCCGGGACTAGCGGGAGAGAGCTGTTTTTT. This translates into CASSGTSGRELFF.

The table lists this clonotype with many counts. CDR3 sequence (DNA): TGTGCCAGCAGCCAAGAACCGCAGTCCTACGAGCAGTACTTC. Protein: CASSQEPQSYEQYF. The chain carries TRBV14 and TRBJ2-7; D remains ambiguous. This CDR3 spans 14 amino acids. In germline, CDR1 is SGHDN, CDR2 FVKESK. Between the trimmed V and J ends, which lost 0 bases and 1 base, there was a span of 7 bases.

Points on this clonotype: Mismatch with germline at one junction end may stem from a read error. The chain combines TRBV11-1 with TRBJ2-4, with 10 bases fitting TRBD2. The CDR3 extends over 17 amino acids. Per the germline V gene, CDR1 is SGHAT and CDR2 is FQDESV (reference sequence). CDR3 bases: TGTACCAGCAGCTTTCTCGGGACTAGCGAGACCAAAAACGTTCAGTACTTC. It yields the protein CTSSFLGTSETKNVQYF.

A note on this clonotype: A junction end diverges from the germline sequence, so it may reflect a read error. The V and J genes are TRBV11-2 and TRBJ2-2, with D possibly matching TRBD2 (7 bases). CDR1 and CDR2 (germline): SGHAT, FQNNGV. The CDR3 spans 14 residues. The CDR3 sequence is CASSTDLDSGELFF. CDR3 sequence (DNA): TGTGCCAGCAGCACAGACTTGGACAGCGGGGAGCTCTTTTTT.

The chain uses TRBV20-1 and TRBJ2-1; no definite D call. CDR3 length: 15 residues. Between the trimmed V and J ends, which lost 0 bases and 0 bases, there was a span of 9 bases. Germline CDR1 is DFQATT and CDR2 is SNEGSKA (reference sequence). The CDR3 spells CSAREKGRSYNEQFF. CDR3 in DNA: TGCAGTGCTAGAGAGAAGGGTCGCTCCTACAATGAGCAGTTCTTC.

Comment on this clonotype: The junction and the germline gene differ at one end; a read error may be behind it. CDR3 amino acids: CASSQEVRAYEQYF. CDR3 sequence (DNA): TGTGCCAGCAGCCAAGAAGTTCGAGCCTACGAGCAGTATTTC. The chain uses TRBV4-2 and TRBJ2-7; D call uncertain. Germline CDR1 reads LGHNA; CDR2 reads YNFKEQ. CDR3 length: 14 amino acids.

This chain links TRBV4-2 with TRBJ2-1; 14 positions match TRBD2. Germline CDR1 reads LGHNA; CDR2 reads YNFKEQ. Trimming at V came to 3 bases and at J to 11 bases, leaving 9 bases not matched to a gene. This CDR3 has 16 amino acids. The CDR3 loop is CASSQPGLAGDRKQFF. In nucleotides, the CDR3 is TGTGCCAGCAGCCAGCCGGGACTAGCGGGAGATAGGAAGCAGTTCTTC.

A word on this clonotype: A read error may produce the germline difference seen at one junction end. V usage is TRBV6-2 or TRBV6-3 and J usage is TRBJ2-7; no firm D call. This CDR3 comprises 16 residues. Germline CDR1 MNHEY, CDR2 SVGEGT. CDR3 protein: CANSYSGQTLLLEQCF. The CDR3 bases are TGTGCCAACAGTTACTCAGGTCAGACCCTTCTCTTGGAGCAGTGCTTC.

This clonotype was recorded at least ten times. A much larger clone lies a single base off, so this may be a read error. The gene calls are TRBV11-2 and TRBJ2-6; TRBD1 matches at 7 bases. V trimming: 3 bases; J trimming: 2 bases; junction bases outside the gene matches: 4. Germline loops: CDR1 SGHAT, CDR2 FQNNGV. CDR3 length: 16 residues. The CDR3 nucleotides read TGTGCCAGCAGCTTGACAGGGAGAGCTGGGGCCAACGTCCTGACTTTC. Amino acid sequence: CASSLTGRAGANVLTF.

The gene calls are TRBV11-2 and TRBJ2-3; 11 bases fit TRBD2. V gave up 5 bases and J gave up 3 bases; unmatched junction bases: 16. The germline V gene encodes CDR1 SGHAT and CDR2 FQNNGV. CDR3 length equals 19 residues. DNA for the CDR3: TGTGCCAGCAGCCGATTGCCTATACTAGCGGGAGAGAGGACAGATACGCAGTATTTT. Encoded protein: CASSRLPILAGERTDTQYF. Together with reference TRBV11-2 and TRBJ2-3, the CDR3 gives the full variable domain: EAGVAQSPRYKIIEKRQSVAFWCNPISGHATLYWYQQILGQGPKLLIQFQNNGVVDDSQLPKDRFSAERLKGVDSTLKIQPAKLEDSAVYLCASSRLPILAGERTDTQYFGPGTRLTVL.

In regard to this clonotype: An end of the junction differs from the germline gene, which may be a read error. The chain couples TRBV6-6 to TRBJ1-2; D perhaps matches TRBD1 (5 bases). The length of the CDR3 is 16 residues. The germline V gene encodes CDR1 MNHNY and CDR2 SVGAGI (reference sequence). The CDR3 protein is CASSYSGGTDFYGNTF. CDR3 in DNA: TGCGCCAGCAGTTACTCTGGGGGGACCGACTTCTATGGCAACACCTTC.

Notes on this clonotype: Since no conserved phenylalanine or tryptophan closes the CDR3, a read error is the likely cause. This chain connects TRBV29-1 to TRBJ1-1; weak D call: TRBD1 (5 bases). The CDR3 covers 11 residues. The germline V and J ends were trimmed by 7 bases and 7 bases, with 13 bases remaining between them. Germline CDR1 and CDR2: SQVTM and ANQGSEA. CDR3 amino acids: CSAGDPGEAFS. The CDR3 DNA reads as TGCAGCGCCGGGGACCCCGGTGAAGCTTTCTCT.

On this clonotype itself: A much larger clone differs by one base, so this may be a read error. This chain links TRBV28 with TRBJ2-7; D is possibly TRBD2 (5 bases). The CDR3 is 14 residues long. The germline CDR1 and CDR2 sequences are MDHEN and SYDVKM. DNA for the CDR3: TGTGACAGCATTGATACCGGGAACTCCTACGAGCAGTACTTC. This encodes CDSIDTGNSYEQYF.

V gene TRBV19 combines with J gene TRBJ2-7, with unresolved D. CDR1 is LNHDA and CDR2 is SQIVND in the germline V gene (reference sequence). The CDR3 has 14 residues. V was trimmed by 7 bases and J by 5 bases, leaving 18 bases between them. CDR3 sequence reads: CASTISSSVHEQYF. CDR3 DNA: TGTGCCAGTACTATCAGTAGTTCCGTCCACGAGCAGTACTTC. The full variable domain, rest sourced from reference TRBV19 and TRBJ2-7, is DGGITQSPKYLFRKEGQNVTLSCEQNLNHDAMYWYRQDPGQGLRLIYYSQIVNDFQKGDIAEGYSVSREKKESFPLTVTSAQKNPTAFYLCASTISSSVHEQYFGPGTRLTVT.

As to this clonotype: A much bigger clone sits one base away, suggesting this may be a read error. The V gene is TRBV18, the J gene TRBJ2-7, with D tentatively TRBD2 (5 bases). From germline, CDR1 is KGHSH and CDR2 LQKENI. There are 14 residues in the CDR3. DNA of the CDR3: TGTGCCAGCTCACCACAGGGAGATGGCTACGAGCACTACTTC. Encoded protein: CASSPQGDGYEHYF.

To note about this clonotype: The junction shows a germline mismatch at one end, possibly a read error. The CDR3 sequence: CASRVRSQATVTQYF. CDR3 nucleotide sequence: TGTGCCAGCAGAGTTAGGAGCCAGGCTACAGTTACGCAGTATTTT. This chain joins TRBV6-1 and TRBJ2-3, with unresolved D. CDR1 and CDR2 (germline): MNHNS, SASEGT. This CDR3 comprises 15 residues.